The clone carrying this T cell receptor (beta chain) has only a few counts. Trimming took off 1 base at V and 4 bases at J, with 16 bases between the two ends. The germline V gene has CDR1 SEHNR and CDR2 FQNEAQ (reference sequence). CDR3 length equals 16 residues. It was with a sample-barcoded 5' primer and a J-beta primer mix that a second PCR of roughly 7 to 11 cycles was run. TCRdb processed the 5' RACE reads anew with MiXCR; each CDR3 protein has one entry. This table has fewer than 2,000,000 distinct CDR3 sequences, about two fifths appearing once. In each sample, at least 6.5 million PBMCs were isolated. These data come from a study of blood T cells in healthy people across ages.

The sample was blood. The source of this sequence is a human donor in good health. V usage is TRBV7-9 and J usage is TRBJ1-2, with D perhaps TRBD1 (5 bases). The CDR3 DNA reads TGTGCCAGCAGCTTAGATGCTGGGGCTTGGACCTATGGCTACACCTTC. Translation gives CASSLDAGAWTYGYTF.